This entry lists 11 T cell receptor beta chains sequenced from one sample in a study of T cells in localized non-small cell lung cancer. TCRdb's table, derived via immunoSEQ multiplex PCR, lists solely in-frame clones and lacks some. In the table there are about 6,800 clones, roughly two fifths of which are singletons. The input for sequencing was lung tumor tissue, taken before any cancer treatment. These receptor sequences come from a man aged 35-75 years with stage III lung adenocarcinoma.

The rearrangement joins TRBV19 to TRBJ1-4; a possible D gene is TRBD1 (6 bases). The CDR3 totals 14 residues. Deletions cut 6 bases from V and 5 bases from J, with 13 bases between. The germline gives CDR1 LNHDA, CDR2 SQIVND (reference sequence). CDR3 loop: CASSLQGLNEKLFF. CDR3 bases: TGTGCCAGTAGCCTACAGGGACTGAATGAAAAACTGTTTTTT.

This clone came up once. The J gene is TRBJ2-3, the V gene TRBV29-1; 7 positions match TRBD1. The germline gives CDR1 SQVTM, CDR2 ANQGSEA. V lost 6 bases, J lost 5 bases, and 11 bases stayed unmatched. The CDR3 is 14 amino acids. The CDR3 DNA is TGCAGCGTGAGGAGGTTACAGGGGCGAGATACGCAGTATTTT. Residues: CSVRRLQGRDTQYF.

As DNA, the CDR3 is TGTGCCAGCAGTTTATCACAGGGGGGACAGCCCCAGCATTTT. It encodes CASSLSQGGQPQHF. V gene TRBV28 combines with J gene TRBJ1-5; 8 positions match TRBD1. V shed 1 base and J 7 bases; nucleotides not matched to a gene: 3. Germline loops: CDR1 MDHEN, CDR2 SYDVKM. The length of the CDR3 is 14 residues.

The chain couples TRBV29-1 to TRBJ2-1, with D perhaps TRBD1 (6 bases). Germline CDR1 is SQVTM and CDR2 is ANQGSEA. The CDR3 extends over 14 amino acids. Between the trimmed V and J ends, which lost 5 bases and 6 bases, there was a span of 17 bases. In DNA form, the CDR3 reads TGCAGCGTTACTCGGGGCCCAGGGGTCAATGAGCAGTTCTTC. This sequence encodes CSVTRGPGVNEQFF.

Only a few counts were recorded for this clone. The genes are TRBV30 and TRBJ1-5; 8 nucleotides agree with TRBD1. In germline, CDR1 is GTSNPN, CDR2 SVGIG (reference sequence). CDR3 length equals 13 residues. The V and J ends lost 7 bases and 4 bases, in that order; junction bases with no gene match: 6. This chain's CDR3 is CALGQGANQPQHF. The DNA for the CDR3 is TGTGCCTTAGGACAGGGCGCTAATCAGCCCCAGCATTTT.

The chain couples TRBV14 to TRBJ1-4, with D uncertain. The CDR3 totals 13 residues. Trimming stripped 0 bases from V and 8 bases from J, with 7 bases between. CDR1 SGHDN and CDR2 FVKESK come from the germline V gene. This chain's CDR3 is CASSQDRGEKLFF. The DNA of the CDR3 is TGTGCCAGCAGCCAAGATAGAGGCGAAAAACTGTTTTTT.

This clone has just a few counts. V gene TRBV11-3 combines with J gene TRBJ2-2; tentatively, D is TRBD2 (5 bases). CDR1 and CDR2 (germline): SGHNT, YENEEA. This CDR3 region has 17 residues. V was clipped by 3 bases and J by 6 bases, with 20 bases between them. The CDR3 DNA is TGTGCCAGCAGCTTGGTCTCGGTGGGAGCGGTAGCCGGGGAGCTGTTTTTT. This sequence encodes CASSLVSVGAVAGELFF.

The chain links TRBV29-1 to TRBJ1-2; no clear D gene. V was pared by 2 bases and J by 8 bases, with 15 bases between. The CDR3 loop spans 13 amino acids. The V gene's germline CDR1 is SQVTM and CDR2 ANQGSEA. CDR3 residues: CSVELVWGGGYTF. The CDR3 region has the DNA TGCAGCGTTGAACTTGTTTGGGGTGGGGGCTACACCTTC.

Relative to its sample, this clone is large. CDR3: CSVEKGQWLGAFF. DNA for the CDR3: TGCAGCGTTGAAAAGGGACAGTGGCTGGGAGCTTTCTTT. This rearrangement joins TRBV29-1 to TRBJ1-1, with 7 bases identical to TRBD1. The germline V gene encodes CDR1 SQVTM and CDR2 ANQGSEA. The V segment lost 2 bases and the J segment 10 bases; nucleotides outside the gene matches: 10. The CDR3 extends over 13 amino acids. The variable domain in full, completed from reference TRBV29-1 and TRBJ1-1, reads SAVISQKPSRDICQRGTSLTIQCQVDSQVTMMFWYRQQPGQSLTLIATANQGSEATYESGFVIDKFPISRPNLTFSTLTVSNMSPEDSSIYLCSVEKGQWLGAFFGQGTRLTVV.

This clone has just one count. The J gene is TRBJ2-1, the V gene TRBV10-2, with 7 bases lining up with TRBD2. The CDR3 spans 14 residues. The germline V gene encodes CDR1 WSHSY and CDR2 SAAADI. The ends lost 6 bases at V and 9 bases at J; junction bases unmatched: 11. The CDR3 DNA reads as TGCGCCAGCAGCAGAACTAGCGAGGGAACTGAGCAGTTCTTC. Protein product: CASSRTSEGTEQFF.

V and J are TRBV29-1 and TRBJ2-1; no clear D gene. Trimming stripped 3 bases from V and 7 bases from J, with 10 bases between. In germline, CDR1 is SQVTM, CDR2 ANQGSEA. The CDR3 has 12 amino acids. CDR3: CSVDKVRNEQFF. DNA for the CDR3: TGCAGCGTTGACAAGGTCCGAAATGAGCAGTTCTTC.